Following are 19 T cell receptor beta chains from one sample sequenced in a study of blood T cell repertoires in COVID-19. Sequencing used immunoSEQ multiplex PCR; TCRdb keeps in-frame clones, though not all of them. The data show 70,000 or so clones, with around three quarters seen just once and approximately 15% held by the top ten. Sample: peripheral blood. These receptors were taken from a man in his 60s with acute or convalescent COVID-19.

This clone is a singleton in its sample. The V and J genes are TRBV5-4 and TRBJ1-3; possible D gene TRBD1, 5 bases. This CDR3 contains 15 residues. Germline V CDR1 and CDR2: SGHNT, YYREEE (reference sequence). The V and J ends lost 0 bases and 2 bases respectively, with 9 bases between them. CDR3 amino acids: CASSLDGGAGNTIYF. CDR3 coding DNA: TGTGCCAGCAGCTTGGATGGGGGGGCTGGAAACACCATATATTTT.

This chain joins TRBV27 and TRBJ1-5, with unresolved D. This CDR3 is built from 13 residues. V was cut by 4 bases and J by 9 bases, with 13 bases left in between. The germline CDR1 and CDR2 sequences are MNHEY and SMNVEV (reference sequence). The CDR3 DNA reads TGTGCCAGCAGTTCCTGGGGTGGGAGGCCCCAGCATTTT. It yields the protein CASSSWGGRPQHF.

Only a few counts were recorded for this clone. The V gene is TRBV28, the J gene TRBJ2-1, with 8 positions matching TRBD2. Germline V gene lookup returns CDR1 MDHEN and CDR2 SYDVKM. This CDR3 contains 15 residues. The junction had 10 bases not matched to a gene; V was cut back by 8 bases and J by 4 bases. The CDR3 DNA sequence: TGTGCCAGCTCACGGCTAGCGGGCGTATACAATGAGCAGTTCTTC. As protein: CASSRLAGVYNEQFF.

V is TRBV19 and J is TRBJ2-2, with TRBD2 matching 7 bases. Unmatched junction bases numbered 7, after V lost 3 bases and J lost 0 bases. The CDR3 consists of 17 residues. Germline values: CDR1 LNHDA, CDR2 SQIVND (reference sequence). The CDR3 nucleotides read TGTGCCAGTAGTATTGGGGGGAGCGGGGCGAACACCGGGGAGCTGTTTTTT. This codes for CASSIGGSGANTGELFF. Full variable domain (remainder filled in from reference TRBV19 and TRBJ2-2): DGGITQSPKYLFRKEGQNVTLSCEQNLNHDAMYWYRQDPGQGLRLIYYSQIVNDFQKGDIAEGYSVSREKKESFPLTVTSAQKNPTAFYLCASSIGGSGANTGELFFGEGSRLTVL.

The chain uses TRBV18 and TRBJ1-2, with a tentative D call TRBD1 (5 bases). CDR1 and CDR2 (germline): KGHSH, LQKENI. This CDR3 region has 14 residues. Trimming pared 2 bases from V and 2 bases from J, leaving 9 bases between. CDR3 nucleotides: TGTGCCAGCTCACCAGGGGCAGCGAACTATGGCTACACCTTC. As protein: CASSPGAANYGYTF.

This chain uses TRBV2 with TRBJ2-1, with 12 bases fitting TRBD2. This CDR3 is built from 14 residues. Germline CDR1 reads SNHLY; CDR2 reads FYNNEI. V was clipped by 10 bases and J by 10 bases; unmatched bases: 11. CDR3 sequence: CATNGLAGPYEQFF. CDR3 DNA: TGTGCCACGAACGGACTAGCGGGGCCTTACGAGCAGTTCTTC. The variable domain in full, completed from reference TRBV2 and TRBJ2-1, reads EPEVTQTPSHQVTQMGQEVILRCVPISNHLYFYWYRQILGQKVEFLVSFYNNEISEKSEIFDDQFSVERPDGSNFTLKIRSTKLEDSAMYFCATNGLAGPYEQFFGPGTRLTVL.

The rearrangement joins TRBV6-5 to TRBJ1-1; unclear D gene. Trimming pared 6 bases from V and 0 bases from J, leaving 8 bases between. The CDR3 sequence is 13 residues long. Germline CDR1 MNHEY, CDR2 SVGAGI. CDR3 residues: CASRSFLNTEAFF. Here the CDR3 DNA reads TGTGCCAGCAGGAGCTTTTTGAACACTGAAGCTTTCTTT.

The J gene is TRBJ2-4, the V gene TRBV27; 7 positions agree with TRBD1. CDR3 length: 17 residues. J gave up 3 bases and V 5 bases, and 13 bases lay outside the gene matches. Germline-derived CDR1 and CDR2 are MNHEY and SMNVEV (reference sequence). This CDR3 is CASSGNGRGTVKNIQYF. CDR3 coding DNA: TGTGCCAGCAGTGGGAATGGCAGGGGGACGGTCAAAAACATTCAGTACTTC.

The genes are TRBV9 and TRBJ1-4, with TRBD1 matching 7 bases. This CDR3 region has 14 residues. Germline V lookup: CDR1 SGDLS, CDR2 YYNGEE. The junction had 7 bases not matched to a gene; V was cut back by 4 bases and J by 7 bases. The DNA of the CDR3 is TGTGCCAGCAGCCCCAGGGGGGAAGGTGAAAAACTGTTTTTT. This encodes CASSPRGEGEKLFF. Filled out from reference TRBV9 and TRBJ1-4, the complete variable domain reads DSGVTQTPKHLITATGQRVTLRCSPRSGDLSVYWYQQSLDQGLQFLIQYYNGEERAKGNILERFSAQQFPDLHSELNLSSLELGDSALYFCASSPRGEGEKLFFGSGTQLSVL.

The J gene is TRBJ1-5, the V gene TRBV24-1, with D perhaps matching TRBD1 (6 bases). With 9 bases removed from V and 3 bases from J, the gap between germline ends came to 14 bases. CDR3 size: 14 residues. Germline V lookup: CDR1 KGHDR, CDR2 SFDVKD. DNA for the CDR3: TGTGCCACCGCCCGGGGGGGGCCCAATCAGCCCCAGCATTTT. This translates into CATARGGPNQPQHF.

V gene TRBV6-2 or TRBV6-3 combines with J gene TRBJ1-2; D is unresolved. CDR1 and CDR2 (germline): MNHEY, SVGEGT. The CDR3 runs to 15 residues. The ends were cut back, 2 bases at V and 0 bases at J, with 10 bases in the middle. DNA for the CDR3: TGTGCCAGCAGTTACGCCACGCGGACTAACTATGGCTACACCTTC. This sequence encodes CASSYATRTNYGYTF.

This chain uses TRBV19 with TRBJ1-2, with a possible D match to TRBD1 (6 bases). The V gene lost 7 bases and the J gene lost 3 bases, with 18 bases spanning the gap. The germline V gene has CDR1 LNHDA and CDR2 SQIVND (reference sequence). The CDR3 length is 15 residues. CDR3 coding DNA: TGTGCCAGTAACCCCACAGGGCTTCTCGACTATGGCTACACCTTC. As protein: CASNPTGLLDYGYTF.

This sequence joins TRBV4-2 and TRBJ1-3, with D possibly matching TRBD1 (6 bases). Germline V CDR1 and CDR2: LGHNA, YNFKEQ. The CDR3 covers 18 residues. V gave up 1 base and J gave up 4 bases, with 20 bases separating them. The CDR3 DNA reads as TGTGCCAGCAGCCAAGTAGACAGGAGCGCTACACGAGGAAACACCATATATTTT. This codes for CASSQVDRSATRGNTIYF.

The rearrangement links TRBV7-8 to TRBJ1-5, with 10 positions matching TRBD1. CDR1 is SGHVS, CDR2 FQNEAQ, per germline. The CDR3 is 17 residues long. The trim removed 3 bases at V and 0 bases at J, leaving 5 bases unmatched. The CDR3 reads CASSFGGQGDSNQPQHF. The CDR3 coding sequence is TGTGCCAGCAGCTTCGGTGGACAGGGGGATAGCAATCAGCCCCAGCATTTT.

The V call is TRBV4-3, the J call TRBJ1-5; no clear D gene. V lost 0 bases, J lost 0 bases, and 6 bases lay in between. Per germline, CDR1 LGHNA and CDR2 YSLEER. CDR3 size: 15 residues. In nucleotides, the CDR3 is TGCGCCAGCAGCCAAGATCGGTTTAGCAATCAGCCCCAGCATTTT. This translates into CASSQDRFSNQPQHF.

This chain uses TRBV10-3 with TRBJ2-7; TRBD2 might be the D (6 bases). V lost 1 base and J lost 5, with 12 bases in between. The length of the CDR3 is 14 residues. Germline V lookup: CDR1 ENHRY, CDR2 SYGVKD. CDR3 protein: CAISEFREAHEQYF. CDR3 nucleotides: TGTGCCATCAGTGAGTTCAGGGAGGCCCACGAGCAGTACTTC.

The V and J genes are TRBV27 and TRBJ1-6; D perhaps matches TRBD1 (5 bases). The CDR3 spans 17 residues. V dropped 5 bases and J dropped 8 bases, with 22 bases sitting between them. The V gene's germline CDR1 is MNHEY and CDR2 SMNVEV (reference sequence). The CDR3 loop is CASSRSARDSSDSPLHF. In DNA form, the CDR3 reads TGTGCCAGCAGTCGGTCCGCCCGGGACTCTTCAGATTCACCCCTCCACTTT.

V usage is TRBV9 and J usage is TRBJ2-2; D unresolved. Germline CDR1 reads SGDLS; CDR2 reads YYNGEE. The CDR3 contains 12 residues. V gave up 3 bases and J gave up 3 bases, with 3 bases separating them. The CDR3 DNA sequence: TGTGCCAGCAGCGCCGACACCGGGGAGCTGTTTTTT. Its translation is CASSADTGELFF. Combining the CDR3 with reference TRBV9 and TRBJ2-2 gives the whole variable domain DSGVTQTPKHLITATGQRVTLRCSPRSGDLSVYWYQQSLDQGLQFLIQYYNGEERAKGNILERFSAQQFPDLHSELNLSSLELGDSALYFCASSADTGELFFGEGSRLTVL.

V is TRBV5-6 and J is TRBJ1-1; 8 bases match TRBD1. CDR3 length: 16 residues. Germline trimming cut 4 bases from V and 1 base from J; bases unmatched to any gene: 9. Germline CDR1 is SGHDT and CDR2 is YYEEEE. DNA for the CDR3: TGTGCCAGCAGCGCGACAGGGGTAAGCGGGAACACTGAAGCTTTCTTT. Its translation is CASSATGVSGNTEAFF.